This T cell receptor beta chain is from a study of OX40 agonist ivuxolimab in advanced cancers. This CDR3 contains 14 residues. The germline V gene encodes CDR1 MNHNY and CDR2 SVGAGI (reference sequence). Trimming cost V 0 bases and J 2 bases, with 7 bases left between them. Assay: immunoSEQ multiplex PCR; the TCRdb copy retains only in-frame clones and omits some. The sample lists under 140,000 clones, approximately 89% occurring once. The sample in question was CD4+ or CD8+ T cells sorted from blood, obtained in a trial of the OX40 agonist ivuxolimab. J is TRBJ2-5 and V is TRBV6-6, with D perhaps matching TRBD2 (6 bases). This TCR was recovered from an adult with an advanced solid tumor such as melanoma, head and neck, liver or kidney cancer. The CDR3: CASSYSGTQETQYF. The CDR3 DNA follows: TGTGCCAGCAGTTACTCGGGGACTCAAGAGACCCAGTACTTC.